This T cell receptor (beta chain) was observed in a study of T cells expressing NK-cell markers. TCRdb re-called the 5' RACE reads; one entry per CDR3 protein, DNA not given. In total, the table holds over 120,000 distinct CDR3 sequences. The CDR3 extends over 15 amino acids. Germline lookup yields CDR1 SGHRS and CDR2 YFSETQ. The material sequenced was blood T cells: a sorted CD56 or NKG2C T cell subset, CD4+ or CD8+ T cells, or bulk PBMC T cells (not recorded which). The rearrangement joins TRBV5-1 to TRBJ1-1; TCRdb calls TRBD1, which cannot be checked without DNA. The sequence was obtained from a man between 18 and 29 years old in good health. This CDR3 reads CASSFRDRGHTEAFF. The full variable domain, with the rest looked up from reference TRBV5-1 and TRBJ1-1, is KAGVTQTPRYLIKTRGQQVTLSCSPISGHRSVSWYQQTPGQGLQFLFEYFSETQRNKGNFPGRFSGRQFSNSRSEMNVSTLELGDSALYLCASSFRDRGHTEAFFGQGTRLTVV.